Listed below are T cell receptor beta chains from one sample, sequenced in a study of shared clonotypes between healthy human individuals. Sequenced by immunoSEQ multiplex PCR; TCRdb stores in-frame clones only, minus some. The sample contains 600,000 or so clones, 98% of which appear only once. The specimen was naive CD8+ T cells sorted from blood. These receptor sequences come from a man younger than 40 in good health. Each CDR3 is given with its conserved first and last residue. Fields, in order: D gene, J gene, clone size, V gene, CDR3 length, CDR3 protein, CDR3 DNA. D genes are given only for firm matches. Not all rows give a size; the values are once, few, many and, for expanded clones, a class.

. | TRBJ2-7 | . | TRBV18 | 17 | CASSPKLWTESSYEQYF | TGTGCCAGCTCACCAAAATTATGGACGGAAAGCTCCTACGAGCAGTACTTC
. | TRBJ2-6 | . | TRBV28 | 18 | CASSFEVAHPAGANVLTF | TGTGCCAGCAGTTTCGAGGTGGCCCATCCGGCTGGGGCCAACGTCCTGACTTTC
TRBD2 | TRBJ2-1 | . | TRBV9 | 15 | CASSSGLAADNEQFF | TGTGCCAGCAGCTCCGGACTAGCGGCTGACAATGAGCAGTTCTTC
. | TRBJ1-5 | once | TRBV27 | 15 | CASSLSITSNQPQHF | TGTGCCAGCAGTTTGAGCATCACGAGCAATCAGCCCCAGCATTTT
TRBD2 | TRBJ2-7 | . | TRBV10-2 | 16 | CASSEGLAGSLYEQYF | TGCGCCAGCAGTGAGGGACTAGCGGGTTCCCTCTACGAGCAGTACTTC
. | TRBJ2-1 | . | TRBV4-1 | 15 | CASGGGRVSYNEQFF | TGCGCCAGCGGAGGGGGGAGAGTCTCCTACAATGAGCAGTTCTTC
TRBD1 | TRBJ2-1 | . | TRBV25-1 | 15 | CASSAGQGGYNEQFF | TGTGCCAGCAGTGCGGGACAGGGTGGATACAATGAGCAGTTCTTC
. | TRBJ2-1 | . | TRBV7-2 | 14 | CASSFHLASNEQFF | TGTGCCAGCAGCTTTCACTTGGCCTCCAATGAGCAGTTCTTC
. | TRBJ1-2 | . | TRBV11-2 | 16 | CASSLEAGARNYGYTF | TGTGCCAGCAGCTTGGAAGCGGGGGCGCGGAACTATGGCTACACCTTC
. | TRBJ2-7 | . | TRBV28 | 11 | CASSLAREQYF | TGTGCCAGCAGTTTAGCCCGCGAGCAGTACTTC
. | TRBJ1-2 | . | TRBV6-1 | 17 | CASSEPPRGGLGYGYTF | TGTGCCAGCAGTGAGCCACCGCGGGGCGGCTTAGGTTATGGCTACACCTTC
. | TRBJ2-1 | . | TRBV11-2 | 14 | CASSFLGRYNEQFF | TGTGCCAGCAGCTTTTTGGGGAGGTACAATGAGCAGTTCTTC
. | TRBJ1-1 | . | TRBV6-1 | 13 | CASSEDTTTEAFF | TGTGCCAGCAGTGAAGATACGACCACTGAAGCTTTCTTT
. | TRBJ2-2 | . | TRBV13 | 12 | CASSHFAGELFF | TGTGCCAGCAGCCATTTCGCAGGGGAGCTGTTTTTT
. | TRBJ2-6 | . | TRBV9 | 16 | CASSDPTGTGANVLTF | TGTGCCAGCAGCGATCCCACAGGGACTGGGGCCAACGTCCTGACTTTC
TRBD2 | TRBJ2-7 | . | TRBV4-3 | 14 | CASSPAGEVDEQYF | TGCGCCAGCAGCCCAGCGGGAGAAGTCGACGAGCAGTACTTC
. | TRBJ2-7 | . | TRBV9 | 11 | CASSRDGEQYF | TGTGCCAGCAGCCGCGACGGCGAGCAGTACTTC
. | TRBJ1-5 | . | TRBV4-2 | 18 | CASSQELRAPYSNQPQHF | TGTGCCAGCAGCCAAGAGCTCAGGGCCCCTTATAGCAATCAGCCCCAGCATTTT
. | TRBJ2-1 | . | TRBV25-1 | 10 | CATRANGQFF | TGTGCCACCCGAGCAAATGGGCAGTTCTTC
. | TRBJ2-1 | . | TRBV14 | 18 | CASSQDVRDPSSYNEQFF | TGTGCCAGCAGCCAAGATGTTAGGGACCCGAGCTCCTACAATGAGCAGTTCTTC
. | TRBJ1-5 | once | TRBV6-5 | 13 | CASSLTENQPQHF | TGTGCCAGCAGTCTTACAGAGAATCAGCCCCAGCATTTT
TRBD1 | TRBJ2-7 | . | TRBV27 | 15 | CASAAGGTGGIEQYF | TGTGCCAGCGCCGCAGGCGGGACAGGGGGCATCGAGCAGTACTTC
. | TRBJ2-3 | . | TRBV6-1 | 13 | CASSEGNTDTQYF | TGTGCCAGCAGTGAGGGTAACACAGATACGCAGTATTTT
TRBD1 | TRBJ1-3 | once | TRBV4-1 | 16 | CASSPEGQGARDTIYF | TGCGCCAGCAGCCCAGAGGGACAGGGGGCGCGGGACACCATATATTTT
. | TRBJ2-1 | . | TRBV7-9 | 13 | CASSPRRGTEQFF | TGTGCCAGCAGCCCAAGAAGGGGGACTGAGCAGTTCTTC
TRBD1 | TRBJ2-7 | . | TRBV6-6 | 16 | CASSLSHGTGRDEQYF | TGTGCCAGCAGTTTAAGTCACGGGACAGGCCGCGACGAGCAGTACTTC
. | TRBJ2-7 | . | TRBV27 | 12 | CASSLSGNEQYF | TGTGCCAGCAGTTTATCAGGGAACGAGCAGTACTTC
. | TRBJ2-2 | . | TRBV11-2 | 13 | CASSLGGAGELFF | TGTGCCAGCAGCTTAGGAGGGGCGGGGGAGCTGTTTTTT
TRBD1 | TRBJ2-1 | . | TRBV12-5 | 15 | CASGLGQGSYNEQFF | TGTGCTAGTGGTTTGGGACAGGGATCCTACAATGAGCAGTTCTTC
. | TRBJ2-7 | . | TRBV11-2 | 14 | CASSLDPGSGEQYF | TGTGCCAGCAGCTTAGACCCCGGTTCAGGGGAGCAGTACTTC
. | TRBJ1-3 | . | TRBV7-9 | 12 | CASSLEGNTIYF | TGTGCCAGCAGCTTAGAGGGAAACACCATATATTTT
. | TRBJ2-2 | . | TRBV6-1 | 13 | CASSEGGVSGLFF | TGTGCCAGCAGTGAAGGTGGGGTTTCCGGGCTGTTTTTT
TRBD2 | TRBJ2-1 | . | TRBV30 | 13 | CAWGQRESAEQFF | TGTGCCTGGGGTCAGCGGGAATCGGCTGAGCAGTTCTTC
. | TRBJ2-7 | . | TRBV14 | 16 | CASSQKLGLQRYEQYF | TGTGCCAGCAGCCAAAAATTGGGACTCCAGCGGTACGAGCAGTACTTC
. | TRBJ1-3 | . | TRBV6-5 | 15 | CASSYYSSSGNTIYF | TGTGCCAGCAGTTACTACAGTAGCTCTGGAAACACCATATATTTT
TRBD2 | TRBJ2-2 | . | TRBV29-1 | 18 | CSVAIASLAGEVPGELFF | TGCAGCGTTGCGATCGCCTCTTTAGCGGGAGAGGTTCCCGGGGAGCTGTTTTTT
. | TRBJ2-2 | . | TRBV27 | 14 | CASSLSLSTGELFF | TGTGCCAGCAGTTTATCACTCTCCACCGGGGAGCTGTTTTTT
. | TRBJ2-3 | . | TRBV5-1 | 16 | CASSVAGQGRTDTQYF | TGCGCCAGCAGCGTGGCGGGGCAGGGCCGCACAGATACGCAGTATTTT
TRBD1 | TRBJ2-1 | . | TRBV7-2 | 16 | CASSPRTGRQYNEQFF | TGTGCCAGCAGCCCGCGGACAGGGAGACAGTACAATGAGCAGTTCTTC
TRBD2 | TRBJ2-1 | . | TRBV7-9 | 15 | CASSFIGRESDEQFF | TGTGCCAGCAGCTTCATTGGGCGGGAGTCAGATGAGCAGTTCTTC
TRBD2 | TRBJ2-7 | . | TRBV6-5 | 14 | CASWNSGPFYEQYF | TGTGCCAGCTGGAATAGCGGGCCATTCTACGAGCAGTACTTC
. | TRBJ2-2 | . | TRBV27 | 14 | CASSLIGQTGELFF | TGTGCCAGCAGTTTAATCGGGCAGACCGGGGAGCTGTTTTTT
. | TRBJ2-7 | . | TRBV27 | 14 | CASSPTGAVYEQYF | TGTGCCAGCAGTCCCACCGGGGCCGTGTACGAGCAGTACTTC
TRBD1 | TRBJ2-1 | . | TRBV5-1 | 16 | CASSFRQGFLVNEQFF | TGCGCCAGCAGCTTTAGACAGGGGTTCTTAGTCAATGAGCAGTTCTTC
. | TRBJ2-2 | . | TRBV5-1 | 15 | CASSLGGAIAGELFF | TGCGCCAGCAGCTTGGGGGGAGCGATCGCCGGGGAGCTGTTTTTT